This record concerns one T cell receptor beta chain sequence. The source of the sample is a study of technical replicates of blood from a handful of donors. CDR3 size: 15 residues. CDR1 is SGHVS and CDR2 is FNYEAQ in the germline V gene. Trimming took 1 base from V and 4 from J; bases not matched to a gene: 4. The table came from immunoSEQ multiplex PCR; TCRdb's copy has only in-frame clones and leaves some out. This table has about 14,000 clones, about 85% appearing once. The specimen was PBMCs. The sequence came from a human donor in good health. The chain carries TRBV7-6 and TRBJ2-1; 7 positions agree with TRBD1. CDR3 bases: TGTGCCAGCAGCTTAGGCGGCAGGGGGTACAATGAGCAGTTCTTC. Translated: CASSLGGRGYNEQFF.